Given below is one T cell receptor beta chain in context. Clones were read by immunoSEQ multiplex PCR, and TCRdb kept only the in-frame ones, dropping some. The sample records 25,000 to 35,000 clones, about 95% being singletons. The data stem from a study of T cells in tuberculosis. V lost 2 bases and J lost 0, with 10 bases in between. The CDR3 runs 15 residues. Germline loops: CDR1 LNHDA, CDR2 SQIVND (reference sequence). J is TRBJ1-1 and V is TRBV19, with no clear D. Source material: PBMCs. The clonotype comes from a donor aged 5-35 years with latent tuberculosis or without tuberculosis infection. The CDR3 DNA follows: TGTGCCAGTAGTATAATGGGCAGCTTGAACACTGAAGCTTTCTTT. Its protein is CASSIMGSLNTEAFF. The full variable domain, rest sourced from reference TRBV19 and TRBJ1-1, is DGGITQSPKYLFRKEGQNVTLSCEQNLNHDAMYWYRQDPGQGLRLIYYSQIVNDFQKGDIAEGYSVSREKKESFPLTVTSAQKNPTAFYLCASSIMGSLNTEAFFGQGTRLTVV.